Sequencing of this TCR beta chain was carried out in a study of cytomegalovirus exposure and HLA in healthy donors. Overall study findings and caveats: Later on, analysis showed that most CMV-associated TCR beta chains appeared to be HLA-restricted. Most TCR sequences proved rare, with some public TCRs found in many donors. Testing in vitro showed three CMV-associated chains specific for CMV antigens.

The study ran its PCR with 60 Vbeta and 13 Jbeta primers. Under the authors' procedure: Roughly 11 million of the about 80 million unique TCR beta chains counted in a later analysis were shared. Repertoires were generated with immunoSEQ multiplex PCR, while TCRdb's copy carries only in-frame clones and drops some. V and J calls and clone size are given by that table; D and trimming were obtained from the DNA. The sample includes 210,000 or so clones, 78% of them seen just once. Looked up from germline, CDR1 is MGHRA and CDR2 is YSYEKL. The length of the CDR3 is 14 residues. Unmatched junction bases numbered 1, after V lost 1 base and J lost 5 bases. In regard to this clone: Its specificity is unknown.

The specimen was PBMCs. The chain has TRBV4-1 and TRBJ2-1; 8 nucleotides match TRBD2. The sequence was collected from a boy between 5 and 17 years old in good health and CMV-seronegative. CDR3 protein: CASSQVGGDNEQFF. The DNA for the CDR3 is TGCGCCAGCAGCCAAGTCGGGGGGGACAATGAGCAGTTCTTC.